This TCR beta chain stems from a study of blood T cell repertoires in COVID-19. Germline lookup yields CDR1 SGHTA and CDR2 FQGNSA. The CDR3 runs 14 residues. The ends lost 5 bases at V and 0 bases at J; junction bases unmatched: 3. Per the original methods: For nucleated cells, counts were estimated from reference gene primer amplification. Measured with immunoSEQ multiplex PCR; TCRdb has only the in-frame clones, and not every one. Clonal size and the V and J genes are those of that table, whereas D and trimming came from the DNA. This sample has about 170,000 clones; about 86% occur once, and the top ten carry roughly 3.6%.

V gene TRBV7-2 combines with J gene TRBJ2-5, with 7 positions matching TRBD2. The sequenced sample consisted of peripheral blood. This receptor was obtained from a man between 18 and 29 years old with active or convalescent COVID-19. CDR3 sequence: CASSRGTNQETQYF. In DNA, the CDR3 is TGTGCCAGCAGCCGCGGGACTAACCAAGAGACCCAGTACTTC.